This T cell receptor beta chain was documented in a study of T cells after yellow fever vaccination (dated by TCRdb to between 2018 and 2021). The study in broad terms: Using CD3, CD45RA, CCR7 and CD95 staining, memory subsets (EM, EMRA, CM and Tscm) were sorted on a BD FACS Aria III. The SMART-Seq v4 Ultra Low Input RNA kit was used to prepare libraries from fractions with low cell numbers. Bulk TCR alpha and beta repertoires were sequenced longitudinally to track T-cell clones before and after primary and booster YFV17D yellow fever vaccination. Two healthy male donors, one aged 18 to 30 and one aged 30 to 40 years, made up the cohort. Blood samples were taken at several timepoints before and after primary and secondary immunization, and bulk PBMC replicates and cell subsets were isolated. Sorting of memory subsets took place on days 0, 15 and 45 and at 18 months after primary vaccination, as well as on days 0, 15 and 45 after the 30-year booster. On the study overall, not on this receptor specifically: The secondary T-cell response was weaker than the primary response but faster, peaking on day 5 instead of day 15. Most clones expanded after primary vaccination (almost 97% of CD4 and around 88% of CD8) were re-detected after the booster, suggesting that broad memory maintenance occurred. Because only a couple of donors were included in the study, the extent to which the findings can be generalized is limited. A small fraction of clonotypes showed up in both the CD4 and CD8 compartments, probably as a result of convergent recombination. Computational filtering was needed because FACS-sorted repertoires could contain abundant contaminating clonotypes from the bulk population. In the sorted memory subsets on day 0, nearly all vaccine-responding clonotypes were below the level of detection.

Taken from cysteine to phenylalanine, the CDR3 has 12 residues. Just CDR3 DNA is preserved here, 36 bases in frame from base 1. Per the germline V gene, SGHTA is the CDR1 and FQGNSA is the CDR2. Trimming costs V 1 base and J 11 bases, and their ends lie 11 bases apart. The treatment or condition label for this specimen denotes: live attenuated yellow fever vaccine strain. PBMCs were isolated from peripheral blood using a standard Ficoll-Paque protocol. The RNeasy Micro Kit was used to extract RNA from sorted memory subsets. In the case of this clonotype: No base-level quality is on record; no much larger clone is a single base apart.

TCR cDNA was synthesized by 5'RACE template switching, through which a universal primer site and unique molecular identifiers were introduced. Priming for cDNA synthesis came from both the TCR alpha and TCR beta constant segments. Libraries were amplified in two PCR steps, with sample barcodes and sequencing adapters added in the second step. Sequencing of libraries was performed on Illumina HiSeq 2500 (2x100 bp) or NovaSeq (2x150 bp). On the authors' methods: Reads were demultiplexed and collapsed into UMI consensus sequences with MIGEC, and V(D)J alignment was performed with MiXCR. Using edgeR on replicate PBMC samples, clonotypes were called vaccine-responding if FDR was below 0.01 and the log2 fold change was above 5 up to day 15. Bulk clonotypes were assigned CD4 or CD8 identity according to which sequenced CD4 or CD8 repertoire held them at higher abundance. To estimate how each clone was distributed across memory phenotypes, clonotype frequencies in memory subsets were weighted by FACS-sorted cell numbers. TCRdb reran the public reads through fastp at Q25 and MiXCR, keeping productive beta chains. Rows with a matching CDR3 protein are joined into one entry that keeps the most common DNA and genes. TCRdb's processing, not the authors', yielded these V and J calls. Recorded for this sample are 13,000 or so distinct CDR3 sequences; roughly 4.6% of them occurred a single time. Of the sample, less than 55% is held by the ten largest clones.

The rearranged chain carries TRBV7-2 and TRBJ1-1; TRBD1 could be the D gene, as 5 bases match. The sample in question was PBMCs, either bulk or a sorted T-cell subset (CD4+, CD8+, memory, or dextramer-sorted; not recorded which), obtained 45 days after the yellow fever booster vaccination. The clonotype originates from a man younger than 45 who received the YFV17D yellow fever vaccine. The CDR3 corresponds to CASSLGQSAAFF. The bases read TGTGCCAGCAGCTTAGGACAGTCAGCGGCTTTCTTT.